Reported below is one TCR beta chain. The antigen is unknown. It was second doses at about 4 or about 12 weeks that were pooled. The sample is drawn from a study of T cell responses to AZD1222 COVID-19 vaccine. Findings and caveats of the study: At 160-218 and 743-854, vaccine-associated CD4 TCRs were dominant, and they spanned spike. Repertoire sampling was restricted to post-peak T cell response timepoints. Clonal diversity may have been underestimated in mostly white British donors.

The V gene lost 2 bases and the J gene lost 6 bases, with 14 bases spanning the gap. Germline V gene lookup returns CDR1 SNHLY and CDR2 FYNNEI. This CDR3 contains 15 residues. TCRdb's copy holds only in-frame clones and misses some; the assay was immunoSEQ multiplex PCR. Of 110,000 or so clones listed, 75% to 90% are singletons. This material consisted of peripheral blood, taken 28 days after the second AZD1222 dose. The rearrangement uses TRBV2 and TRBJ1-5; D is ambiguous. The receptor comes from an adult who received the AZD1222 COVID-19 vaccine. The CDR3 DNA reads TGTGCCAGCAGTGAATCACGCCTCGGCGGTCAGCCCCAGCATTTT. It encodes CASSESRLGGQPQHF.